These 19 T cell receptor beta chains were all obtained from the same sample, sequenced in a study of cytomegalovirus exposure and HLA in healthy donors (dated 2017 in TCRdb). Libraries came from the immunoSEQ multiplex PCR assay. For the multiplex PCR, a mixture combining 60 forward primers for TCR Vbeta segments and 13 reverse primers for TCR Jbeta segments was used. Not all clones reach the TCRdb copy of this immuneACCESS table, which keeps in-frame sequences only. Checked studies attribute under half of the gap to unresolved V genes and leave the rest unexplained. In all, the sample holds around 150,000 clones, and around 72% of those were seen once. 1.1% to 1.5% of the sample comes from the top ten. Sequencing was done on a sample of PBMCs. The receptor source for this set is a man between 45 and 60 years old in good health and CMV-seronegative.

The gene calls are TRBV9 and TRBJ2-2; tentative D call: TRBD2 (5 bases). V dropped 1 base and J dropped 2 bases, with 15 bases sitting between them. Germline CDR1 and CDR2: SGDLS and YYNGEE. CDR3 length equals 17 residues. The CDR3 here is CASSVSGGSGNTGELFF. Here the CDR3 DNA reads TGTGCCAGCAGCGTAAGTGGCGGCAGCGGTAACACCGGGGAGCTGTTTTTT. The full variable domain, its missing parts supplied by reference TRBV9 and TRBJ2-2, is DSGVTQTPKHLITATGQRVTLRCSPRSGDLSVYWYQQSLDQGLQFLIQYYNGEERAKGNILERFSAQQFPDLHSELNLSSLELGDSALYFCASSVSGGSGNTGELFFGEGSRLTVL.

CDR3 sequence (DNA): TGTGCCAGCACCCTGACAGCTAACACCGGGGAGCTGTTTTTT. Translated: CASTLTANTGELFF. The V gene is TRBV5-5, the J gene TRBJ2-2; maybe TRBD1 (5 bases). CDR3 length: 14 amino acids. Germline V lookup: CDR1 SGHKS, CDR2 YYEKEE (reference sequence). The germline V and J ends were trimmed by 6 bases and 2 bases, with 11 bases remaining between them.

The chain joins TRBV2 to TRBJ2-5; 11 bases map to TRBD2. Germline CDR1 and CDR2: SNHLY and FYNNEI. This CDR3 spans 15 amino acids. J gave up 6 bases and V 4 bases, and 7 bases lay outside the gene matches. CDR3 nucleotide sequence: TGTGCCAGCAGTGGTATAGCGGGGGGGGTTCAGACCCAGTACTTC. It translates to CASSGIAGGVQTQYF.

This rearrangement joins TRBV7-2 to TRBJ2-3, with a tentative D call TRBD1 (6 bases). Germline V CDR1 and CDR2: SGHTA, FQGNSA. CDR3 length equals 14 residues. Trimming pared 5 bases from V and 4 bases from J, leaving 13 bases between. The CDR3 DNA reads as TGTGCCAGCAGCCCCTTTTGGGGGCCAGATACGCAGTATTTT. Encoded protein: CASSPFWGPDTQYF.

This chain links TRBV19 with TRBJ2-3, with D hard to call. The CDR3 runs to 15 residues. Germline-derived CDR1 and CDR2 are LNHDA and SQIVND (reference sequence). V dropped 4 bases and J dropped 0 bases, with 11 bases sitting between them. The CDR3 coding sequence is TGTGCCAGTAGTACGGGTTTGTCTAGCACAGATACGCAGTATTTT. The encoded protein is CASSTGLSSTDTQYF.

V usage is TRBV9 and J usage is TRBJ2-3, with TRBD1 as a possible D gene (5 bases). V lost 3 bases and J lost 4, with 12 bases in between. This CDR3 spans 14 amino acids. Germline CDR1 reads SGDLS; CDR2 reads YYNGEE. The CDR3 reads CASSAREGADTQYF. The CDR3 DNA reads TGTGCCAGCAGCGCCAGGGAAGGGGCAGATACGCAGTATTTT. The whole variable domain, filled in from reference TRBV9 and TRBJ2-3, reads DSGVTQTPKHLITATGQRVTLRCSPRSGDLSVYWYQQSLDQGLQFLIQYYNGEERAKGNILERFSAQQFPDLHSELNLSSLELGDSALYFCASSAREGADTQYFGPGTRLTVL.

The chain joins TRBV4-1 to TRBJ2-6; D may be TRBD1 (6 bases). CDR3 length: 17 residues. The V gene lost 0 bases and the J gene lost 5 bases, with 14 bases spanning the gap. CDR1 MGHRA and CDR2 YSYEKL come from the germline V gene. CDR3: CASSQDPGETWANVLTF. Here the CDR3 DNA reads TGCGCCAGCAGCCAAGATCCAGGGGAGACCTGGGCCAACGTCCTGACTTTC.

The chain joins TRBV15 to TRBJ2-1; a possible D gene is TRBD1 (6 bases). The V and J ends lost 3 bases and 1 base respectively, with 16 bases between them. This CDR3 is 17 amino acids long. Germline-derived CDR1 and CDR2 are LNHNV and YYDKDF (reference sequence). The CDR3 DNA reads TGTGCCACCAGCAGGGACTTAGGGGGAACATCCTACAATGAGCAGTTCTTC. Protein: CATSRDLGGTSYNEQFF.

The chain joins TRBV7-9 to TRBJ2-1; 14 bases agree with TRBD2. The CDR3 sequence is 15 residues long. The germline V gene has CDR1 SEHNR and CDR2 FQNEAQ (reference sequence). V was pared by 3 bases and J by 7 bases, with 2 bases of the junction left unmatched. The CDR3 coding sequence is TGTGCCAGCAGCTTCAGGACTAGCGGGGGGAATGAGCAGTTCTTC. Translated, it gives CASSFRTSGGNEQFF. Supplemented by reference TRBV7-9 and TRBJ2-1, the full variable domain reads DTGVSQNPRHKITKRGQNVTFRCDPISEHNRLYWYRQTLGQGPEFLTYFQNEAQLEKSRLLSDRFSAERPKGSFSTLEIQRTEQGDSAMYLCASSFRTSGGNEQFFGPGTRLTVL.

The gene calls are TRBV9 and TRBJ2-3; 14 bases line up with TRBD2. Germline trimming cut 0 bases from V and 1 base from J; bases unmatched to any gene: 16. Looked up from germline, CDR1 is SGDLS and CDR2 is YYNGEE. This CDR3 is 22 amino acids long. The CDR3 coding sequence is TGTGCCAGCAGCGTAGGATCTTCTTATGGGACTAGCGGGGGCCGGGGCACAGATACGCAGTATTTT. Translating it yields CASSVGSSYGTSGGRGTDTQYF.

The chain links TRBV5-4 to TRBJ1-4; D not resolved. V was cut by 0 bases and J by 0 bases, with 6 bases left in between. In germline, CDR1 is SGHNT, CDR2 YYREEE (reference sequence). There are 15 residues in the CDR3. The CDR3 loop reads CASSLASSTNEKLFF. CDR3 nucleotides: TGTGCCAGCAGCTTGGCCAGTTCAACTAATGAAAAACTGTTTTTT.

The genes are TRBV27 and TRBJ1-2; D perhaps matches TRBD1 (5 bases). The CDR3 loop spans 14 amino acids. Germline V gene sequence: CDR1 MNHEY, CDR2 SMNVEV (reference sequence). V lost 2 bases, J lost 1 base, and 8 bases lay in between. This CDR3 is CASSLGRGNYGYTF. The CDR3 coding sequence is TGTGCCAGCAGTTTAGGAAGGGGTAACTATGGCTACACCTTC.

Regarding this clone: Different DNA sequences within this sample yield the same CDR3. This sequence joins TRBV18 and TRBJ1-1, with 8 bases identical to TRBD1. Unmatched junction bases numbered 3, after V lost 6 bases and J lost 0 bases. The germline CDR1 and CDR2 sequences are KGHSH and LQKENI. CDR3 length equals 14 residues. CDR3 region: CASSLGQVNTEAFF. CDR3 sequence (DNA): TGTGCCAGCTCCCTGGGACAGGTGAACACTGAAGCTTTCTTT.

CDR3 in amino acids: CASSHAGTYEQYF. The CDR3 DNA follows: TGTGCCAGCAGCCACGCGGGTACCTACGAGCAGTACTTC. The gene calls are TRBV13 and TRBJ2-7; TRBD2 might be the D (5 bases). There are 13 residues in the CDR3. Trimming took off 5 bases at V and 2 bases at J, with 10 bases between the two ends. CDR1 and CDR2 (germline): PRHDT, FYEKMQ (reference sequence). The whole variable domain, remainder taken from reference TRBV13 and TRBJ2-7, is AAGVIQSPRHLIKEKRETATLKCYPIPRHDTVYWYQQGPGQDPQFLISFYEKMQSDKGSIPDRFSAQQFSDYHSELNMSSLELGDSALYFCASSHAGTYEQYFGPGTRLTVT.

This clone was found a few times. This chain connects TRBV5-6 to TRBJ1-1; D uncertain. Between the trimmed V and J ends, which lost 4 bases and 2 bases, there was a span of 21 bases. The CDR3 length is 17 residues. Germline V gives CDR1 SGHDT, CDR2 YYEEEE. The CDR3 sequence is CASSRLGRGRANTEAFF. CDR3 coding DNA: TGTGCCAGCAGCCGTCTCGGCCGGGGAAGAGCTAACACTGAAGCTTTCTTT.

The chain uses TRBV5-1 and TRBJ2-2, with TRBD2 identical over 11 bases. Germline V gene data show CDR1 as SGHRS and CDR2 as YFSETQ. The CDR3 is made up of 18 amino acids. J was trimmed by 0 bases and V by 0 bases; bases with no gene match: 4. The CDR3 loop reads CASSLGLAGPANTGELFF. The CDR3 DNA follows: TGCGCCAGCAGCTTGGGACTAGCGGGGCCCGCGAACACCGGGGAGCTGTTTTTT.

The rearrangement links TRBV6-5 to TRBJ1-2; 7 bases are shared with TRBD1. V was clipped by 3 bases and J by 7 bases; unmatched bases: 5. The CDR3 has 13 residues. CDR1 is MNHEY, CDR2 SVGAGI, per germline. The CDR3 DNA reads as TGTGCCAGCAGTTATAGGGACAGTTCTGGCTACACCTTC. It yields the protein CASSYRDSSGYTF.

About this clone itself: In the same sample, other DNA sequences code for this CDR3. The CDR3 DNA is TGTGCCAGCAGCGTGGGACAATCTAACTATGGCTACACCTTC. Encoded protein: CASSVGQSNYGYTF. The chain uses TRBV5-4 and TRBJ1-2; D is possibly TRBD1 (6 bases). In germline, CDR1 is SGHNT, CDR2 YYREEE (reference sequence). This CDR3 has 14 residues. V lost 4 bases, J lost 0 bases, and 10 bases lay in between.

CDR3: CASSFLGDTEQYF. CDR3 in DNA: TGTGCCAGCAGTTTCTTGGGGGACACTGAGCAGTACTTC. The rearrangement joins TRBV27 to TRBJ2-7; TRBD1 might be the D (6 bases). The CDR3 sequence is 13 residues long. Per germline, CDR1 MNHEY and CDR2 SMNVEV (reference sequence). The V gene lost 3 bases and the J gene lost 7 bases, with 13 bases spanning the gap.